The clone carrying this TCR beta chain has only a few counts. A second about 6 to 12 cycle PCR used barcoded and J-beta primers. TCRdb ran MiXCR on the 5' RACE reads and lists one entry per CDR3 protein. The sample lists 700,000 or so distinct CDR3 sequences, approximately 40% seen once, with 25% to 30% in the top ten. The data were obtained in a study of blood T cells in healthy people across ages. For the study at large: Per two T cells, about one barcoded beta molecule was captured through template switching.

Germline CDR1 SGDLS, CDR2 YYNGEE. The CDR3 is 13 amino acids. The source material was blood. The chain combines TRBV9 with TRBJ2-5; possibly TRBD1 or TRBD2 for D (5 bases each). The J call is uncertain, as TRBJ2-7 better fits the DNA end. The sequence derives from a man at least 80 years old in good health. The CDR3: CASSASRDGEQYF. The CDR3 DNA reads TGTGCCAGCAGCGCCAGCCGGGACGGCGAGCAGTACTTC.